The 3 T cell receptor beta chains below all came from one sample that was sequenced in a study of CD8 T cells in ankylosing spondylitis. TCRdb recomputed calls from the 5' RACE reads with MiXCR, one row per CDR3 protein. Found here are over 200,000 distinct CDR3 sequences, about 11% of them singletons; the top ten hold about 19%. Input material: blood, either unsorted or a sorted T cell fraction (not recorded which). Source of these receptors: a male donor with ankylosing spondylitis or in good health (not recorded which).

The CDR3 nucleotides are TGTGCCATCAGTGGGGGGGACGGCGTAGGCTACACCTTC. It codes for CAISGGDGVGYTF. This chain links TRBV10-3 with TRBJ1-2, with D tentatively TRBD1 (5 bases). The V gene lost 4 bases and the J gene lost 8 bases, with 14 bases spanning the gap. The CDR3 consists of 13 residues. The germline gives CDR1 ENHRY, CDR2 SYGVKD.

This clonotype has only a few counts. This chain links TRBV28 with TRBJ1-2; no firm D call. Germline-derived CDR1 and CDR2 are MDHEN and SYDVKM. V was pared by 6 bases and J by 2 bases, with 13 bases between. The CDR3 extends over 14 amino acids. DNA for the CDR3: TGTGCCAGCAGGCCTACGGGATTAAACTATGGCTACACCTTC. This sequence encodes CASRPTGLNYGYTF.

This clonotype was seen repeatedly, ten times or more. CDR3 bases: TGTGCCAGCAGTTTAGCGGCAGGGTGGGAGCAGTACTTC. Its translation: CASSLAAGWEQYF. This chain connects TRBV12-3 or TRBV12-4 to TRBJ2-7; a possible D gene is TRBD1 (5 bases). This CDR3 is built from 13 residues. V lost 0 bases, J lost 7 bases, and 10 bases lay in between.